Presented here are 29 T cell receptor beta chains from one specimen sequenced in a study of blood T cells in healthy people across ages. Together with a sample-barcoded 5' primer, a J-beta primer mix was included in a second PCR lasting roughly 6 to 12 cycles. TCRdb used MiXCR to reprocess the 5' RACE reads, holding one entry per CDR3 protein. The top ten clones hold approximately 3.7% of a sample with about 620,000 distinct CDR3 sequences, roughly 21% of them seen once. The source material was blood. The receptor source for this set is a man in his 70s in good health.

This clonotype was seen a handful of times. The gene calls are TRBV11-1 and TRBJ2-1; D remains ambiguous. Germline lookup yields CDR1 SGHAT and CDR2 FQDESV (reference sequence). The CDR3 totals 15 residues. The V gene lost 1 base and the J gene lost 7 bases, with 14 bases spanning the gap. Here the CDR3 reads CASSLDGSFGNEQFF. In DNA form, the CDR3 reads TGTGCCAGCAGCTTAGACGGTAGTTTTGGGAATGAGCAGTTCTTC.

This chain connects TRBV20-1 to TRBJ1-2, with 7 positions matching TRBD1. This CDR3 contains 13 residues. V lost 1 base and J lost 7; bases outside the gene matches: 6. Looked up from germline, CDR1 is DFQATT and CDR2 is SNEGSKA (reference sequence). The CDR3 spells CSARVQGIGGYTF. CDR3 coding DNA: TGCAGTGCTAGAGTACAGGGGATAGGTGGCTACACCTTC.

This sequence joins TRBV7-2 and TRBJ2-7; maybe TRBD2 (6 bases). This CDR3 region has 16 residues. V lost 2 bases to trimming and J lost 0 bases, with 14 bases between them. Per germline, CDR1 SGHTA and CDR2 FQGNSA. The CDR3 loop is CASSLMSGLSSYEQYF. DNA of the CDR3: TGTGCCAGCAGCTTAATGAGCGGGCTTAGCTCCTACGAGCAGTACTTC.

This clonotype was recorded a few times. The chain employs TRBV7-2 and TRBJ2-7; D remains unclear. The CDR3 extends over 12 amino acids. V dropped 0 bases and J dropped 6 bases, with 6 bases sitting between them. The germline V gene encodes CDR1 SGHTA and CDR2 FQGNSA. The CDR3 loop reads CASSLANSEQYF. The CDR3 DNA follows: TGTGCCAGCAGCTTAGCGAATAGCGAGCAGTACTTC.

This clonotype turned up a few times. The J gene is TRBJ2-3, the V gene TRBV29-1; D is possibly TRBD1 or TRBD2 (5 bases each). This CDR3 comprises 12 residues. Trimming pared 7 bases from V and 2 bases from J, leaving 10 bases between. Germline CDR1 reads SQVTM; CDR2 reads ANQGSEA. CDR3 nucleotide sequence: TGCAGCGCCCGGGACCACACAGATACGCAGTATTTT. Amino acids: CSARDHTDTQYF.

This clonotype has only a few counts. At one boundary the junction diverges from the germline segment, which might be a read error. This rearrangement joins TRBV14 to TRBJ1-1; a possible D gene is TRBD1 (6 bases). The CDR3 is 16 residues long. CDR1 SGHDN and CDR2 FVKESK come from the germline V gene. The CDR3 bases are TGTGCCAGCAGCCAAGTACAGGTCAGGGGAGGCACTAAAGCTTTCTTT. Protein product: CASSQVQVRGGTKAFF.

This clonotype was seen only a few times. The V call is TRBV20-1, the J call TRBJ2-1; 12 bases fit TRBD2. The J call may be mistaken, given a closer DNA end match to TRBJ2-7. Germline CDR1 reads DFQATT; CDR2 reads SNEGSKA (reference sequence). The CDR3 length is 15 residues. CDR3 DNA: TGCAGTGCTAGAGATCCGACTAGCGGGAGCTACGAGCAGTACTTC. It is translated as CSARDPTSGSYEQYF.

A few counts support this clonotype. The V and J genes are TRBV5-1 and TRBJ2-3; D possibly corresponds to TRBD2 (6 bases). From germline, CDR1 is SGHRS and CDR2 YFSETQ. The CDR3 consists of 15 residues. Trimming took off 5 bases at V and 4 bases at J, with 17 bases between the two ends. The CDR3 protein is CASSGTGVAADTQYF. The CDR3 DNA is TGCGCCAGCAGTGGGACGGGAGTAGCGGCAGATACGCAGTATTTT.

The rearrangement joins TRBV20-1 to TRBJ2-5; 9 bases are a match to TRBD1. The DNA matches TRBJ2-7 better at its end, which makes the J call doubtful. Germline-derived CDR1 and CDR2 are DFQATT and SNEGSKA (reference sequence). This CDR3 is built from 15 residues. CDR3 in DNA: TGCAGTGCTAGATCCCGGGACAGGGTCTCGTACGAGCAGTACTTC. Translated: CSARSRDRVSYEQYF.

The chain couples TRBV5-1 to TRBJ2-1, with 9 bases identical to TRBD2. The V gene's germline CDR1 is SGHRS and CDR2 YFSETQ. V gave up 5 bases and J gave up 5 bases; unmatched junction bases: 11. The CDR3 has 16 amino acids. CDR3 amino acids: CASRVRGIAGDNEQFF. Written as DNA, the CDR3 is TGCGCCAGCAGAGTGAGGGGGATAGCGGGAGACAATGAGCAGTTCTTC.

The chain joins TRBV2 to TRBJ2-5; weak D call: TRBD2 (5 bases). There are 14 residues in the CDR3. The V end was cut by 3 bases, the J end by 5 bases, with 13 bases between. The V gene's germline CDR1 is SNHLY and CDR2 FYNNEI. The CDR3 DNA reads TGTGCCAGCAGTGATGGTGGGAGTGGTGAGACCCAGTACTTC. Translating gives CASSDGGSGETQYF.

This clonotype was seen more than once but under ten times. CDR3 nucleotides: TGTGCCAGCAGCGTAGGAGTGGGTAGCGTTGAGCAGTTCTTC. This sequence encodes CASSVGVGSVEQFF. V gene TRBV9 combines with J gene TRBJ2-1; the D gene is possibly TRBD2 (5 bases). Germline assignment: CDR1 SGDLS and CDR2 YYNGEE. V was cut by 0 bases and J by 9 bases, with 13 bases left in between. This CDR3 has 14 amino acids.

Details on this clonotype: An end of the junction differs from the germline gene, which may be a read error. The chain links TRBV7-7 to TRBJ2-4; D uncertain. The CDR3 sequence is 17 residues long. The germline V gene encodes CDR1 SSHAT and CDR2 FNYEAQ (reference sequence). CDR3 region: CASSSWPSVLAKNIQYF. CDR3 nucleotide sequence: TGTGCTAGCAGCTCCTGGCCCTCCGTCCTAGCCAAAAACATTCAGTACTTC.

This clonotype was counted at least ten times. The chain joins TRBV7-2 to TRBJ1-6, with no clear D. Per germline, CDR1 SGHTA and CDR2 FQGNSA. The V and J ends lost 1 base and 8 bases respectively, with 0 bases between them. The CDR3 is 11 residues long. CDR3 bases: TGTGCCAGCAGCTTAGATTCACCCCTCCACTTT. Translating it yields CASSLDSPLHF.

This clonotype was seen a few times. The V and J genes are TRBV7-8 and TRBJ2-7, with a weak D call TRBD1 (6 bases). The germline V gene has CDR1 SGHVS and CDR2 FQNEAQ. Trimming removed 5 bases at V and 2 bases at J, with 13 bases between. The CDR3 sequence is 14 residues long. CDR3 residues: CASSGHRDAYEQYF. The CDR3 DNA reads TGTGCCAGCAGCGGGCACAGGGACGCCTACGAGCAGTACTTC.

The table lists this clonotype with a few counts. The J gene is TRBJ2-1, the V gene TRBV12-3 or TRBV12-4, with D unresolved. The CDR3 length is 15 residues. Trimming removed 3 bases at V and 0 bases at J, with 9 bases between. This CDR3 is CASSFARNSYNEQFF. The CDR3 DNA reads TGTGCCAGCAGTTTCGCTAGAAACTCCTACAATGAGCAGTTCTTC.

This clonotype was counted only a few times. This chain uses TRBV25-1 with TRBJ1-1; 7 nucleotides match TRBD1. The V gene's germline CDR1 is MGHDK and CDR2 SYGVNS. V shed 7 bases and J 5 bases; nucleotides not matched to a gene: 7. This CDR3 has 13 residues. CDR3 region: CASTPPTGTEAFF. The DNA for the CDR3 is TGTGCCAGCACCCCTCCGACAGGGACTGAAGCTTTCTTT.

The chain is built from TRBV5-1 and TRBJ2-2; perhaps TRBD1 as D (7 bases). Trimming shortened V by 1 base and J by 0 bases, and 16 bases separated the two germline ends. Germline V CDR1 and CDR2: SGHRS, YFSETQ. This CDR3 has 18 residues. DNA for the CDR3: TGCGCCAGCAGCTTGTCGGTCAGGGGGGTCTCGAACACCGGGGAGCTGTTTTTT. Amino acid sequence: CASSLSVRGVSNTGELFF.

This clonotype was recorded once. The chain couples TRBV28 to TRBJ2-5; 9 positions agree with TRBD1. V lost 10 bases, J lost 4 bases, and 10 bases stayed unmatched. The CDR3 contains 14 residues. CDR1 and CDR2 (germline): MDHEN, SYDVKM. The CDR3 sequence: CATRYRGRLETQYF. CDR3 bases: TGTGCCACACGCTACAGGGGGCGCTTAGAGACCCAGTACTTC.

This clonotype has a single count. The V and J genes are TRBV12-3 or TRBV12-4 and TRBJ2-5; a possible D gene is TRBD2 (5 bases). Trimming took 6 bases from V and 5 from J, leaving 22 bases between them. The CDR3 contains 16 residues. The CDR3 DNA reads TGTGCCAGCAGGCCCACGGGGAATCGAGGATTGGAGACCCAGTACTTC. As protein: CASRPTGNRGLETQYF.

The chain links TRBV20-1 to TRBJ2-3, with 7 bases that match TRBD2. Germline V lookup: CDR1 DFQATT, CDR2 SNEGSKA (reference sequence). The V segment lost 3 bases and the J segment 1 base; nucleotides outside the gene matches: 4. The CDR3 covers 14 residues. The chain's CDR3 is CSASSGLRTDTQYF. Written as DNA, the CDR3 is TGCAGTGCTAGTAGCGGGCTTCGCACAGATACGCAGTATTTT.

This rearrangement joins TRBV5-1 to TRBJ1-5, with a possible D match to TRBD1 (5 bases). V was clipped by 6 bases and J by 6 bases, with 13 bases between them. Germline V CDR1 and CDR2: SGHRS, YFSETQ. The length of the CDR3 is 13 residues. CDR3 amino acids: CASIEGYGQPQHF. DNA for the CDR3: TGCGCCAGCATTGAGGGGTACGGTCAGCCCCAGCATTTT.

V is TRBV16 and J is TRBJ1-5, with D unclear. The V and J ends lost 4 bases and 0 bases respectively, with 10 bases between them. The CDR3 runs 15 residues. Germline CDR1 is KGHSY and CDR2 is FQNENV. The CDR3 region is CASSRTANSNQPQHF. The DNA for the CDR3 is TGTGCCAGCAGCCGAACCGCTAATAGCAATCAGCCCCAGCATTTT.

The genes are TRBV12-3 or TRBV12-4 and TRBJ2-1, with D tentatively TRBD2 (5 bases). This CDR3 spans 16 amino acids. With 5 bases removed from V and 7 bases from J, the gap between germline ends came to 21 bases. CDR3 residues: CASSDRDSQLFNEQFF. DNA for the CDR3: TGTGCCAGCAGTGACCGGGATTCTCAACTTTTTAATGAGCAGTTCTTC.

This chain links TRBV5-1 with TRBJ2-3, with D tentatively TRBD2 (5 bases). V lost 4 bases to trimming and J lost 7 bases, with 13 bases between them. CDR3 length: 13 amino acids. Germline V CDR1 and CDR2: SGHRS, YFSETQ. CDR3 in amino acids: CASSAQRENTQYF. The CDR3 coding sequence is TGCGCCAGCAGCGCCCAGAGGGAAAATACGCAGTATTTT.

This clonotype has a handful of counts. The J gene is TRBJ1-2, the V gene TRBV2; D gene unclear. Germline lookup yields CDR1 SNHLY and CDR2 FYNNEI. The ends were cut back, 8 bases at V and 8 bases at J, with 12 bases in the middle. This CDR3 is built from 11 residues. The chain's CDR3 is CASLRAWGYTF. DNA for the CDR3: TGTGCCAGCCTGAGGGCTTGGGGCTACACCTTC.

About this clonotype: The junction does not match germline at one end; this may be a read error. This chain links TRBV14 with TRBJ2-3; D gene unclear. The length of the CDR3 is 17 residues. Germline V gene data show CDR1 as SGHDN and CDR2 as FVKESK. CDR3 in DNA: TGTGCCAGCAGCCAACCAACGTCAGCAAAGGACCCAGATACGCTGTATTTT. Translated, it gives CASSQPTSAKDPDTLYF.

The sample holds a few counts of this clonotype. J is TRBJ2-1 and V is TRBV5-6; 8 nucleotides agree with TRBD1. CDR1 and CDR2 from the germline V gene are SGHDT and YYEEEE. The junction had 6 bases not matched to a gene; V was cut back by 3 bases and J by 4 bases. The CDR3 consists of 15 residues. For the CDR3, the DNA is TGTGCCAGCAGCTGGGGACAGGTAACGTACAATGAGCAGTTCTTC. Residues: CASSWGQVTYNEQFF.

The chain joins TRBV20-1 to TRBJ1-6, with D possibly matching TRBD1 (6 bases). This CDR3 contains 15 residues. V gave up 5 bases and J gave up 0 bases, with 11 bases separating them. CDR1 is DFQATT and CDR2 is SNEGSKA in the germline V gene (reference sequence). The CDR3 protein is CSAPQGFSYNSPLHF. For the CDR3, the DNA is TGCAGTGCTCCTCAGGGGTTCTCCTATAATTCACCCCTCCACTTT.